These 24 T cell receptor beta chains originate from one sample sequenced in a study of blood T cell repertoires in COVID-19. This table comes from immunoSEQ multiplex PCR, and its TCRdb copy is limited to in-frame clones, with some not included. Counted here are approximately 190,000 clones, about 80% occurring once; the ten biggest clones make up about 15%. Sequenced input: peripheral blood. The receptors here all came from a man aged 30-40 years with active or convalescent COVID-19.

The rearrangement joins TRBV6-5 to TRBJ1-6; 10 bases fit TRBD1. J lost 8 bases, V lost 10 bases, and 5 bases had no gene match. CDR1 is MNHEY, CDR2 SVGAGI, per germline. The CDR3 is 13 residues long. This chain's CDR3 is CAISDRGHSPLHF. The CDR3 coding sequence is TGTGCCATCTCAGACAGGGGGCATTCACCCCTCCACTTT.

V and J are TRBV5-4 and TRBJ2-7, with 11 bases matching TRBD1. The V and J ends lost 4 bases and 3 bases, in that order; junction bases with no gene match: 9. Germline loops: CDR1 SGHNT, CDR2 YYREEE (reference sequence). The CDR3 is 16 residues long. DNA for the CDR3: TGTGCCAGCAGCCTAGGAGGGGGACAGGGGGGCTACGAGCAGTACGTC. It is translated as CASSLGGGQGGYEQYV.

This clone was recorded once. The chain uses TRBV9 and TRBJ1-2, with D perhaps TRBD1 (5 bases). The CDR3 has 14 residues. Trimming took off 9 bases at V and 8 bases at J, with 23 bases between the two ends. Germline V gene data show CDR1 as SGDLS and CDR2 as YYNGEE. The CDR3 region has the DNA TGTGCCATCAACCCCCGGGGCGGGGATGGCGGCTACACCTTC. Translating gives CAINPRGGDGGYTF.

The J gene is TRBJ1-2, the V gene TRBV19; D remains unclear. The ends were cut back, 2 bases at V and 8 bases at J, with 15 bases in the middle. CDR3 length: 14 residues. Germline CDR1 is LNHDA and CDR2 is SQIVND (reference sequence). CDR3 residues: CASSITPPLTGYTF. As DNA, the CDR3 is TGTGCCAGTAGTATAACCCCACCCTTAACAGGCTACACCTTC. Looking up the rest from reference TRBV19 and TRBJ1-2 gives the full variable domain: DGGITQSPKYLFRKEGQNVTLSCEQNLNHDAMYWYRQDPGQGLRLIYYSQIVNDFQKGDIAEGYSVSREKKESFPLTVTSAQKNPTAFYLCASSITPPLTGYTFGSGTRLTVV.

This clone was recorded only once. The rearrangement uses TRBV18 and TRBJ2-7; TRBD1 agrees at 7 bases. The CDR3 extends over 14 amino acids. The V segment lost 8 bases and the J segment 2 bases; nucleotides outside the gene matches: 9. CDR1 is KGHSH and CDR2 is LQKENI in the germline V gene. The CDR3 DNA sequence: TGTGCCAGCCGCGAAGCAGGGGGAGCCTACGAGCAGTACTTC. This encodes CASREAGGAYEQYF.

V and J are TRBV7-9 and TRBJ2-2; 12 bases fit TRBD1. CDR3 length: 16 residues. Trimming removed 5 bases from V and 3 bases from J; junction bases left unmatched: 4. Germline assignment: CDR1 SEHNR and CDR2 FQNEAQ (reference sequence). The CDR3, as DNA: TGTGCCAGCAGCCCGGGACAGGGGGCGGACACCGGGGAGCTGTTTTTT. Its translation is CASSPGQGADTGELFF.

The chain uses TRBV10-3 and TRBJ1-2, with a possible D match to TRBD1 (6 bases). This CDR3 has 14 residues. The V end was cut by 0 bases, the J end by 7 bases, with 12 bases between. Per germline, CDR1 ENHRY and CDR2 SYGVKD. The CDR3 DNA reads as TGTGCCATCAGTGAGTCGTTGACAGGAAGTGGCTACACCTTC. Its translation: CAISESLTGSGYTF.

This clone was seen repeatedly, ten times or more. The rearrangement joins TRBV6-5 to TRBJ1-5; the match to TRBD1 covers 9 bases. CDR1 MNHEY and CDR2 SVGAGI come from the germline V gene. The CDR3 sequence is 15 residues long. J was trimmed by 8 bases and V by 9 bases; bases with no gene match: 14. The CDR3 coding sequence is TGTGCCAGTCTCCTGGACAGGGGCAGTATCGAGCCCCAGCATTTT. Encoded protein: CASLLDRGSIEPQHF.

This chain connects TRBV3-1 (or the pseudogene TRBV3-2) to TRBJ2-2; the match to TRBD2 covers 11 bases. CDR1 is LGHDT, CDR2 YNNKEL, per germline (reference sequence). There are 15 residues in the CDR3. The junction had 1 base not matched to a gene; V was cut back by 4 bases and J by 3 bases. CDR3 region: CASSPTSGDTGELFF. The CDR3, as DNA: TGTGCCAGCAGCCCGACTAGCGGGGACACCGGGGAGCTGTTTTTT.

This chain uses TRBV28 with TRBJ1-5; TRBD1 might be the D (5 bases). This CDR3 comprises 14 residues. The V and J ends lost 6 bases and 6 bases respectively, with 15 bases between them. Germline CDR1 MDHEN, CDR2 SYDVKM. As DNA, the CDR3 is TGTGCCAGCAGAGACAAGGGGTGGGGTCAGCCCCAGCATTTT. Its protein is CASRDKGWGQPQHF.

This rearrangement joins TRBV30 to TRBJ1-2; D might be TRBD1 (5 bases). The ends were cut back, 1 base at V and 6 bases at J, with 12 bases in the middle. From germline, CDR1 is GTSNPN and CDR2 SVGIG (reference sequence). This CDR3 is 13 amino acids long. DNA for the CDR3: TGTGCCTGGAGTGACCAGGGCAAGAATGGCTACACCTTC. Translating gives CAWSDQGKNGYTF.

The rearrangement uses TRBV6-5 and TRBJ1-5; D is unresolved. V was pared by 5 bases and J by 2 bases, with 10 bases between. The CDR3 has 14 amino acids. Germline values: CDR1 MNHEY, CDR2 SVGAGI. CDR3 in DNA: TGTGCCAGCAGTCCCGGTGTAGGCAATCAGCCCCAGCATTTT. Amino acids: CASSPGVGNQPQHF.

The chain uses TRBV3-1 (or the pseudogene TRBV3-2) and TRBJ1-6; no definite D call. V was trimmed by 3 bases and J by 1 base, leaving 16 bases between them. The CDR3 loop spans 18 amino acids. The germline V gene encodes CDR1 LGHDT and CDR2 YNNKEL (reference sequence). The CDR3 loop is CASSHKFDGKSYNSPLHF. The CDR3 DNA follows: TGTGCCAGCAGCCACAAGTTCGACGGGAAATCCTATAATTCACCCCTCCACTTT.

This rearrangement joins TRBV27 to TRBJ1-2; D remains ambiguous. V gave up 7 bases and J gave up 5 bases, with 11 bases separating them. The germline CDR1 and CDR2 sequences are MNHEY and SMNVEV (reference sequence). CDR3 length equals 12 residues. DNA of the CDR3: TGTGCCAGCACCTCCGGCGGGTATGGCTACACCTTC. Amino acid sequence: CASTSGGYGYTF.

This clone was detected only a few times. The V call is TRBV3-1 (or the pseudogene TRBV3-2), the J call TRBJ1-2; D is undetermined. V lost 1 base and J 13 bases, leaving 13 bases between the germline ends. The CDR3 consists of 12 residues. The germline V gene encodes CDR1 LGHDT and CDR2 YNNKEL (reference sequence). CDR3 coding DNA: TGTGCCAGCAGCCAAGGATCAGCGACGGGCACCTTC. Translation gives CASSQGSATGTF.

The V and J genes are TRBV6-6 and TRBJ1-1; D not resolved. This CDR3 has 10 residues. Germline assignment: CDR1 MNHNY and CDR2 SVGAGI (reference sequence). V dropped 8 bases and J dropped 3 bases, with 4 bases sitting between them. CDR3 loop: CASADTEAFF. The CDR3 DNA follows: TGTGCCAGCGCGGACACTGAAGCTTTCTTT.

The rearrangement joins TRBV3-1 (or the pseudogene TRBV3-2) to TRBJ1-5; 7 positions match TRBD1. CDR3 length: 15 residues. Germline CDR1 reads LGHDT; CDR2 reads YNNKEL (reference sequence). The V gene end was trimmed by 3 bases and the J gene end by 2 bases; junction bases not matched to a gene: 4. CDR3 amino acids: CASSQSTGRNQPQHF. The CDR3 DNA reads TGTGCCAGCAGCCAGTCGACAGGGCGCAATCAGCCCCAGCATTTT.

This sequence joins TRBV18 and TRBJ2-5, with unresolved D. V lost 0 bases and J lost 2, with 7 bases in between. Germline V gives CDR1 KGHSH, CDR2 LQKENI. The CDR3 loop spans 14 amino acids. CDR3 residues: CASSPPSEQETQYF. The CDR3 nucleotides read TGTGCCAGCTCACCACCCTCAGAACAAGAGACCCAGTACTTC.

The chain combines TRBV12-3 or TRBV12-4 with TRBJ1-2; tentative D call: TRBD1 (5 bases). The CDR3 runs 13 residues. Trimming cost V 3 bases and J 8 bases, with 13 bases left between them. The CDR3 region is CASSFRAPWGYTF. CDR3 sequence (DNA): TGTGCCAGCAGTTTCAGGGCCCCCTGGGGCTACACCTTC.

The chain carries TRBV6-5 and TRBJ1-1; no definite D call. Germline V gives CDR1 MNHEY, CDR2 SVGAGI. The CDR3 extends over 14 amino acids. V was clipped by 5 bases and J by 3 bases, with 13 bases between them. CDR3 sequence: CASSTRLSHTEAFF. The CDR3 DNA reads as TGTGCCAGCAGTACCCGACTGTCCCACACTGAAGCTTTCTTT.

The chain links TRBV2 to TRBJ1-5; TRBD1 matches at 8 bases. This CDR3 is 16 amino acids long. The junction had 5 bases not matched to a gene; V was cut back by 1 base and J by 3 bases. The germline gives CDR1 SNHLY, CDR2 FYNNEI. Here the CDR3 reads CASSEEDRVTNQPQHF. The CDR3 coding sequence is TGTGCCAGCAGTGAAGAGGACAGGGTGACCAATCAGCCCCAGCATTTT. Filled out from reference TRBV2 and TRBJ1-5, the complete variable domain reads EPEVTQTPSHQVTQMGQEVILRCVPISNHLYFYWYRQILGQKVEFLVSFYNNEISEKSEIFDDQFSVERPDGSNFTLKIRSTKLEDSAMYFCASSEEDRVTNQPQHFGDGTRLSIL.

This rearrangement joins TRBV21-1 to TRBJ2-1; the D segment call TRBD2 is taken from the table without a DNA check. TRBV21-1 is a pseudogene. This CDR3 is 15 amino acids long. CDR3 sequence reads: CASSSRGTSYNEQFF. The CDR3 DNA follows: TGTGCCAGCAGCTCGCGGGGTACCTCCTACAATGAGCAGTTCTTC.

The chain couples TRBV12-5 to TRBJ2-2; the match to TRBD2 covers 8 bases. The CDR3 totals 16 residues. V shed 3 bases and J 1 base; nucleotides not matched to a gene: 4. Per germline, CDR1 LGHNT and CDR2 FRNRAP. This CDR3 is CASGFLSGGNTGELFF. CDR3 sequence (DNA): TGTGCTAGTGGTTTCCTGAGCGGGGGGAACACCGGGGAGCTGTTTTTT.

The gene calls are TRBV7-2 and TRBJ2-3, with 10 bases aligning to TRBD1. Germline V gene lookup returns CDR1 SGHTA and CDR2 FQGNSA. V shed 5 bases and J 2 bases; nucleotides not matched to a gene: 13. The CDR3 runs 18 residues. The CDR3 bases are TGTGCCAGCAGCGGGACCGGGACAGGGGAGGGACTCACAGATACGCAGTATTTT. Encoded protein: CASSGTGTGEGLTDTQYF.